This T cell receptor (beta chain) was retrieved from a study of CD8+ T cells in alopecia areata. Study-wide results and caveats: Resident alphabeta T cells of normal skin are also sequenced in scalp samples. Given one nonresponder, whether baseline CD8+ expansion relates to response remains uncertain.

Note on this clone: What it binds is unknown.

RNA extraction was followed by reverse transcription into cDNA, which acted as the sequencing template. The table came from immunoSEQ multiplex PCR; TCRdb's copy has only in-frame clones and leaves some out. This table has 170,000 or so clones, about three fifths appearing once. Treatment noted: oral pan-JAK inhibitor, 5-10 mg twice daily. PBMCs served as the source from which CD4+ and CD8+ T cells were sorted. This TCR came from a human donor with alopecia areata. The specimen was CD8+ T cells sorted from blood, collected at week 24, from a patient treated with tofacitinib.

This CDR3 reads CASSLGRGNTEAFF. The CDR3 DNA reads TGTGCCAGCAGCTTAGGACGGGGAAACACTGAAGCTTTCTTT. This chain uses TRBV11-2 with TRBJ1-1; D unresolved. The CDR3 consists of 14 residues. Trimming removed 1 base at V and 2 bases at J, with 8 bases between. Germline loops: CDR1 SGHAT, CDR2 FQNNGV.